The clone carrying this TCR beta chain was counted many times. What it recognizes is unknown. These data are taken from a study of Graves' ophthalmopathy and Graves' hyperthyroidism. Points from the study as a whole: The study's model predicted ophthalmopathy progression at roughly 64% sensitivity and about 72% specificity. Most expanded thyroid clonotypes above 0.001 frequency also appeared in blood.

Ineligible for inclusion were patients with other autoimmune diseases, uncontrolled infections, pregnancy or lactation. Thyroid ultrasound, orbital computed tomography, TRAb, serum thyroxine and clinical symptoms formed the basis of diagnosis. RNA transcripts were the source from which TCR beta CDR3 regions were amplified. RT-PCR with HTBI primers came first, then second-round multiplex PCR. TCRdb analysed the multiplex PCR reads with MiXCR anew, one entry per CDR3 protein. The profile shows about 590,000 distinct CDR3 sequences, about two fifths of them singletons. The trim removed 6 bases at V and 6 bases at J, leaving 8 bases unmatched. The CDR3 runs 14 residues. CDR1 is SNHLY and CDR2 is FYNNEI in the germline V gene.

Sequencing was performed on peripheral blood or thyroid tissue (not recorded which). This receptor was obtained from an adult man with Graves' hyperthyroidism. This rearrangement joins TRBV2 to TRBJ1-1; 9 bases line up with TRBD1. This chain's CDR3 is CASSRGQGRPEAFF. DNA of the CDR3: TGTGCCAGCAGCAGGGGACAGGGCCGTCCTGAAGCTTTCTTT. Filled out from reference TRBV2 and TRBJ1-1, the complete variable domain reads EPEVTQTPSHQVTQMGQEVILRCVPISNHLYFYWYRQILGQKVEFLVSFYNNEISEKSEIFDDQFSVERPDGSNFTLKIRSTKLEDSAMYFCASSRGQGRPEAFFGQGTRLTVV.